The entry that follows covers one T cell receptor (beta chain) sequence. The CDR3 has 16 amino acids. Germline values: CDR1 SGHRS, CDR2 YFSETQ. Trimming left V 7 bases short and J 0 bases short, with 17 bases between. The data stem from a study of blood T cell repertoires in COVID-19. Study at large: The cDNA or gDNA used as material had been derived from T cells, B-cell-depleted T cells, or PBMCs.

In the authors' workflow: Reference gene primer amplification gave nucleated cell count estimates. The assay was immunoSEQ multiplex PCR, and TCRdb's table has in-frame clones only and misses some. Clonal size and the V and J genes are those of that table, whereas D and trimming came from the DNA. This sample carries about 54,000 clones, approximately 89% of them seen once, and the ten largest clones take 3% to 3.5%. The chain joins TRBV5-1 to TRBJ1-5; the D gene is possibly TRBD1 (5 bases). This receptor was identified in a human donor in a cohort sampled during active COVID-19. Sequencing was done on a sample of peripheral blood. Written as DNA, the CDR3 is TGCGCCAGCGCTCCGGGGGACGGGGTTAGCAATCAGCCCCAGCATTTT. Translating it yields CASAPGDGVSNQPQHF.